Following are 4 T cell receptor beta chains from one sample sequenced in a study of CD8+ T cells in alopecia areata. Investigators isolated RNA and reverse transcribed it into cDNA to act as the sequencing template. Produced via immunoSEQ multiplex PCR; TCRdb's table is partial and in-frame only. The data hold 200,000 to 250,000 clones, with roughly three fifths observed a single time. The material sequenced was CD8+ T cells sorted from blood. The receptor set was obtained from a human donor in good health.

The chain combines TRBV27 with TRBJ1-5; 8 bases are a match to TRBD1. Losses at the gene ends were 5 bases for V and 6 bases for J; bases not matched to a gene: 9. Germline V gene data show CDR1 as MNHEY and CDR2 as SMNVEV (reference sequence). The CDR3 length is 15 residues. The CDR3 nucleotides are TGTGCCAGCAGTCCCGACAGGGGAGACGGTCAGCCCCAGCATTTT. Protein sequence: CASSPDRGDGQPQHF.

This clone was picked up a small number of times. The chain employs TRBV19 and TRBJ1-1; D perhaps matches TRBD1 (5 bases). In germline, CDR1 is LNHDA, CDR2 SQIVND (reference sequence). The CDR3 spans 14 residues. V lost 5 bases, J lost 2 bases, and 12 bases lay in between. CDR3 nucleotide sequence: TGTGCCAGTAGTCTCGGGACGGCAAACACTGAAGCTTTCTTT. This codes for CASSLGTANTEAFF.

The CDR3 DNA reads TGCAGCGTTGTTGGGGGGGCATTTCATGGCTACACCTTC. Amino acid sequence: CSVVGGAFHGYTF. The V gene is TRBV29-1, the J gene TRBJ1-2, with D possibly being TRBD1 (6 bases). CDR3 size: 13 residues. CDR1 is SQVTM and CDR2 is ANQGSEA in the germline V gene. The V end lost 4 bases, the J end lost 6 bases, and 15 bases lay between the germline ends.

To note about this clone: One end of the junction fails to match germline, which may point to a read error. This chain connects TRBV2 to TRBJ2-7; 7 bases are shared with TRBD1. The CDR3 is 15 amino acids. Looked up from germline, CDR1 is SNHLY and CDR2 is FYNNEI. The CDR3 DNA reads TGTGCCAGCAGCGAAGTAGGGGGCGGCTCCTACGAGCAGTACTTC. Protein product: CASSEVGGGSYEQYF.